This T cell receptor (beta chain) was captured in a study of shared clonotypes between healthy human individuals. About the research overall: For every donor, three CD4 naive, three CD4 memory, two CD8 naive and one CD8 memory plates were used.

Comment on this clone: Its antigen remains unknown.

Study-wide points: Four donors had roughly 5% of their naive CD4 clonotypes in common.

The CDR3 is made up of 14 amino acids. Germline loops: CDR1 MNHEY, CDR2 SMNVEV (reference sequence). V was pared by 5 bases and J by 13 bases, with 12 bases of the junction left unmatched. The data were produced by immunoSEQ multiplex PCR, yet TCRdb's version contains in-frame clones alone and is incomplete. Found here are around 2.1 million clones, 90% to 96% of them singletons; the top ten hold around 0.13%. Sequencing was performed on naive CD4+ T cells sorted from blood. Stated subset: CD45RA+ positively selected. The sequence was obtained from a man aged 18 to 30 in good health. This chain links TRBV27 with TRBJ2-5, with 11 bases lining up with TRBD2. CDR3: CASSMRLAGSFLYF. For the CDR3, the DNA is TGTGCCAGCAGTATGCGACTAGCGGGGAGTTTTTTGTACTTC.